This T cell receptor (beta chain) was recovered during a study of cytomegalovirus exposure and HLA in healthy donors. Study findings and constraints: An analysis that came later showed most CMV-associated TCR beta chains appearing HLA-restricted.

The table lists this clone with a few counts. The antigen remains undetermined. The germline gives CDR1 MNHNS, CDR2 SASEGT. V lost 6 bases and J lost 0; bases outside the gene matches: 2. This CDR3 comprises 14 residues. In the PCR, 60 Vbeta and 13 Jbeta primers were used. This table comes from immunoSEQ multiplex PCR, and its TCRdb copy is limited to in-frame clones, with some not included. The sample records 100,000 to 150,000 clones, approximately 80% being singletons. The sequence came from a male donor in good health and CMV-seropositive. The V and J genes are TRBV6-1 and TRBJ1-3, with TRBD1 matching over 7 bases. Sequenced: PBMCs. The CDR3 here is CASSYRGSGNTIYF. CDR3 DNA sequence: TGTGCCAGCAGCTACAGGGGCTCTGGAAACACCATATATTTT.